A single sample is the source of the 30 T cell receptor beta chains below, sequenced in a study of breast tumors, draining lymph nodes, adjacent tissues. TCRdb reanalysed the multiplex PCR reads using MiXCR and keeps one entry per CDR3 protein. The data hold tens of thousands of distinct CDR3 sequences, with 35% to 40% observed a single time. Sequencing was performed on breast tumor tissue. These TCRs come from a female donor with breast cancer. Some clones in this sample may be carry-over from other donors' samples.

The rearrangement uses TRBV7-8 and TRBJ2-3; 12 bases line up with TRBD2. Germline assignment: CDR1 SGHVS and CDR2 FQNEAQ. CDR3 length: 16 amino acids. With 1 base clipped from V and 3 bases from J, the junction kept 2 bases outside the gene matches. In DNA form, the CDR3 reads TGTGCCAGCAGCTTAGAGACTAGCGGGAGAACAGATACGCAGTATTTT. Translated: CASSLETSGRTDTQYF.

Worth noting for this clonotype: This may stem from a read error, because a much larger clone lies one nucleotide away. This sequence joins TRBV7-3 and TRBJ2-3, with D possibly being TRBD2 (5 bases). Germline V gives CDR1 SGHTA, CDR2 FQGTGA. The CDR3 is 14 residues long. The CDR3 coding sequence is TGTGCCGGCAGCTTAGGAGCGGCCGGTGATACGCAGTATTTT. Translation: CAGSLGAAGDTQYF.

The chain joins TRBV7-9 to TRBJ2-7; 8 bases are a match to TRBD2. Trimming took 6 bases from V and 4 from J; bases not matched to a gene: 8. Germline-derived CDR1 and CDR2 are SEHNR and FQNEAQ (reference sequence). The CDR3 runs 14 residues. The CDR3 DNA reads TGTGCCAGCAGTCACGGGACTAGATTGTACGAGCAGTACTTC. It encodes CASSHGTRLYEQYF.

This chain uses TRBV5-1 with TRBJ2-2; D unclear. Trimming shortened V by 4 bases and J by 3 bases, and 10 bases separated the two germline ends. CDR3 size: 14 residues. Germline lookup yields CDR1 SGHRS and CDR2 YFSETQ. CDR3 sequence reads: CASSLVVDTGELFF. The DNA for the CDR3 is TGCGCCAGCAGCCTGGTCGTCGACACCGGGGAGCTGTTTTTT.

In DNA, the CDR3 is TGTGCTAGTGGTCCTCGGACAACCTCCTACGAGCAGTACTTC. Translating gives CASGPRTTSYEQYF. The chain recombines TRBV12-5 with TRBJ2-7; a weak D match, TRBD1 (5 bases). This CDR3 is 14 amino acids long. CDR1 is LGHNT, CDR2 FRNRAP, per germline. Deletions cut 5 bases from V and 0 bases from J, with 11 bases between.

This clonotype came up many times. The chain recombines TRBV9 with TRBJ2-5; 14 nucleotides line up with TRBD2. CDR3 length: 18 residues. With 4 bases clipped from V and 4 bases from J, the junction kept 12 bases outside the gene matches. CDR1 is SGDLS and CDR2 is YYNGEE in the germline V gene. This CDR3 is CASSIGTSGSVAGETQYF. In nucleotides, the CDR3 is TGTGCCAGCAGCATCGGGACTAGCGGGAGTGTGGCGGGAGAGACCCAGTACTTC.

This clonotype is large by share. V gene TRBV2 combines with J gene TRBJ1-6; no reliable D call. The V gene's germline CDR1 is SNHLY and CDR2 FYNNEI. This CDR3 is 15 amino acids long. Trimming stripped 6 bases from V and 7 bases from J, with 16 bases between. In DNA, the CDR3 is TGTGCCAGCAGGAAAGGAGGGTCGGGGAATTCACCCCTCCACTTT. Protein: CASRKGGSGNSPLHF.

The rearrangement uses TRBV13 and TRBJ2-1, with D unresolved. The CDR3 is 20 residues long. Trimming took off 1 base at V and 0 bases at J, with 22 bases between the two ends. Germline lookup yields CDR1 PRHDT and CDR2 FYEKMQ (reference sequence). CDR3 residues: CASSLARWSSRDDSYNEQFF. CDR3 in DNA: TGTGCCAGCAGCTTAGCTCGATGGTCCTCCCGAGATGACTCCTACAATGAGCAGTTCTTC. Looking up the rest from reference TRBV13 and TRBJ2-1 gives the full variable domain: AAGVIQSPRHLIKEKRETATLKCYPIPRHDTVYWYQQGPGQDPQFLISFYEKMQSDKGSIPDRFSAQQFSDYHSELNMSSLELGDSALYFCASSLARWSSRDDSYNEQFFGPGTRLTVL.

As regards this clonotype: Just one base apart from a much larger clone, this may be a read error. This sequence joins TRBV6-5 and TRBJ2-2; D not certain. Trimming removed 2 bases from V and 3 bases from J, with 13 bases in between. Per germline, CDR1 MNHEY and CDR2 SVGAGI. This CDR3 is 16 amino acids long. The chain's CDR3 is CASSYTFPPDTGELFF. The CDR3 coding sequence is TGTGCCAGCAGTTACACGTTCCCACCCGACACCGGGGAGCTGTTTTTT.

This clonotype has more than one count but fewer than ten. The chain recombines TRBV18 with TRBJ2-1; TRBD2 agrees at 12 bases. With V trimmed by 2 bases and J by 7 bases, 3 bases remained unmatched. Germline CDR1 reads KGHSH; CDR2 reads LQKENI. There are 15 residues in the CDR3. CDR3 loop: CASSPGLAGSNEQFF. The CDR3 DNA reads TGTGCCAGCTCACCAGGACTAGCGGGGTCAAATGAGCAGTTCTTC.

This clonotype was observed at least ten times. This chain joins TRBV27 and TRBJ2-7, with TRBD2 matching over 9 bases. CDR1 is MNHEY, CDR2 SMNVEV, per germline (reference sequence). The CDR3 has 15 amino acids. V was clipped by 6 bases and J by 2 bases; unmatched bases: 8. In nucleotides, the CDR3 is TGTGCCAGCAGACCCAATAGCGGGAGTACCTACGAGCAGTACTTC. This encodes CASRPNSGSTYEQYF.

This clonotype showed up many times. The CDR3 nucleotides are TGTGCCACCAGTGATTTAGGGCAGGGAACAGAGACCCAGTACTTC. It specifies CATSDLGQGTETQYF. The J gene is TRBJ2-5, the V gene TRBV24-1, with D possibly being TRBD1 (5 bases). V lost 1 base and J lost 4, with 12 bases in between. This CDR3 region has 15 residues. From germline, CDR1 is KGHDR and CDR2 SFDVKD.

For this clonotype: Here the CDR3 omits its conserved ending phenylalanine or tryptophan, so a read error is the likely source. The chain links TRBV6-1 to TRBJ1-2; D is unresolved. CDR3 size: 15 residues. Trimming left V 6 bases short and J 8 bases short, with 22 bases between. Germline CDR1 reads MNHNS; CDR2 reads SASEGT. CDR3 loop: CASRMVGGVGIGYTL. CDR3 nucleotide sequence: TGTGCCAGCAGAATGGTTGGTGGGGTCGGAATCGGCTACACCCTC.

This clonotype appeared many times. The chain links TRBV2 to TRBJ1-2; 8 nucleotides agree with TRBD1. Germline V lookup: CDR1 SNHLY, CDR2 FYNNEI. V was pared by 7 bases and J by 8 bases, with 3 bases of the junction left unmatched. CDR3 size: 11 residues. The CDR3 DNA is TGTGCCAGCACCCCAGGGGGCGGCTACACCTTC. This gives the protein CASTPGGGYTF.

This clonotype was counted ten times or more. This chain links TRBV7-2 with TRBJ2-3; the D is unclear. Germline CDR1 and CDR2: SGHTA and FQGNSA. V was clipped by 5 bases and J by 2 bases, with 11 bases between them. CDR3 length equals 14 residues. CDR3 sequence: CASSPTRATDTQYF. The CDR3 DNA reads as TGTGCCAGCAGCCCTACAAGGGCCACAGATACGCAGTATTTT.

This clonotype was counted between two and nine times. V is TRBV19 and J is TRBJ2-2, with TRBD2 as a possible D gene (5 bases). This CDR3 spans 14 amino acids. The germline CDR1 and CDR2 sequences are LNHDA and SQIVND (reference sequence). V lost 6 bases and J lost 4, with 12 bases in between. CDR3 loop: CASRGGSGTGELFF. As DNA, the CDR3 is TGTGCCAGTAGAGGAGGAAGCGGCACCGGGGAGCTGTTTTTT.

The chain has TRBV30 and TRBJ1-4; 9 bases align to TRBD1. Per germline, CDR1 GTSNPN and CDR2 SVGIG (reference sequence). V was pared by 3 bases and J by 3 bases, with 2 bases of the junction left unmatched. This CDR3 is 14 amino acids long. In DNA, the CDR3 is TGTGCCTGGAGACGACAGGGGGCTAATGAAAAACTGTTTTTT. It codes for CAWRRQGANEKLFF.

This sequence joins TRBV7-2 and TRBJ2-7; 8 nucleotides align to TRBD2. Germline CDR1 reads SGHTA; CDR2 reads FQGNSA. V lost 2 bases to trimming and J lost 3 bases; unmatched junction nucleotides: 3. The CDR3 covers 14 residues. CDR3 bases: TGTGCCAGCAGCTTAAGCAGCGGGGGCTACGAGCAGTACTTC. It yields the protein CASSLSSGGYEQYF.

The chain recombines TRBV3-1 with TRBJ2-3; 9 bases agree with TRBD2. The trim removed 0 bases at V and 4 bases at J, leaving 2 bases unmatched. The CDR3 is 15 amino acids. The germline gives CDR1 LGHDT, CDR2 YNNKEL (reference sequence). The DNA for the CDR3 is TGTGCCAGCAGCCAAGAGGGACTAGCAGCAGATACGCAGTATTTT. It is translated as CASSQEGLAADTQYF.

This chain links TRBV5-1 with TRBJ1-6; TRBD1 is a possible D gene (6 bases). Looked up from germline, CDR1 is SGHRS and CDR2 is YFSETQ. There are 18 residues in the CDR3. Trimming removed 4 bases at V and 3 bases at J, with 20 bases between. The CDR3 sequence is CASSATGTNVYYNSPLHF. CDR3 DNA sequence: TGCGCCAGCAGCGCCACCGGGACAAACGTTTACTATAATTCACCCCTCCACTTT.

A note on this clonotype: Relative to the germline gene, one junction end is altered; a read error may explain this. The chain has TRBV6-1 and TRBJ1-4; D possibly corresponds to TRBD1 (5 bases). Per the germline V gene, CDR1 is MNHNS and CDR2 is SASEGT. The CDR3 extends over 13 amino acids. The CDR3 is CAGRWGINEKLFF. CDR3 nucleotide sequence: TGTGCCGGCAGATGGGGCATTAATGAAAAGCTGTTTTTT.

This clonotype has at least ten counts. J is TRBJ2-5 and V is TRBV24-1, with D possibly TRBD2 on 6 matching bases. Trimming left V 4 bases short and J 6 bases short, with 14 bases between. CDR1 and CDR2 (germline): KGHDR, SFDVKD. The CDR3 extends over 14 amino acids. The CDR3 sequence is CATSDRLVTQTQYF. The CDR3, as DNA: TGTGCCACCAGTGACCGACTAGTAACGCAGACCCAGTACTTC.

At least ten counts were recorded for this clonotype. This rearrangement joins TRBV7-8 to TRBJ2-7; D is ambiguous. Germline lookup yields CDR1 SGHVS and CDR2 FQNEAQ. CDR3 length: 13 residues. V lost 1 base, J lost 0 bases, and 4 bases lay in between. CDR3 nucleotide sequence: TGTGCCAGCAGCTTAGAGACCTCCTACGAGCAGTACTTC. Translated: CASSLETSYEQYF.

On this clonotype itself: A read error is possible here, since a much larger clone lies one base away. The chain carries TRBV11-2 and TRBJ2-2; 14 bases align to TRBD2. The CDR3 consists of 19 residues. Per the germline V gene, CDR1 is SGHAT and CDR2 is FQNNGV. In DNA form, the CDR3 reads TGTGCCAGCAGTCTGACCGGGACTAGCGGGAGTATCGACACCGGGGAGCTGTCTTTT. Its protein product is CASSLTGTSGSIDTGELSF.

This clonotype was picked up many times. This chain joins TRBV11-1 and TRBJ1-3; possible D gene TRBD1, 6 bases. The CDR3 has 16 amino acids. V was shortened by 3 bases and J by 0 bases, with 12 bases between the two germline ends. In germline, CDR1 is SGHAT, CDR2 FQDESV (reference sequence). The CDR3 DNA is TGTGCCAGCAGCTTCGCGGACAGCGACTCTGGAAACACCATATATTTT. Translated, it gives CASSFADSDSGNTIYF.

This rearrangement joins TRBV5-1 to TRBJ1-1, with D tentatively TRBD1 (5 bases). The CDR3 totals 15 residues. Trimming took off 3 bases at V and 4 bases at J, with 16 bases between the two ends. Germline V gene data show CDR1 as SGHRS and CDR2 as YFSETQ. CDR3 nucleotides: TGCGCCAGCAGCTCCATGGGGACGGCGGGCACTGAAGCTTTCTTT. This codes for CASSSMGTAGTEAFF.

This clonotype has ten or more counts. The rearrangement uses TRBV20-1 and TRBJ2-7; 8 nucleotides match TRBD1. The CDR3 contains 16 residues. Germline values: CDR1 DFQATT, CDR2 SNEGSKA (reference sequence). After removal of 0 bases from V and 2 bases from J, the junction contained 9 bases not matched to a gene. In DNA form, the CDR3 reads TGCAGTGCTAGAGATCCTGCGACAGGGGCTACCTACGAGCAGTACTTC. It yields the protein CSARDPATGATYEQYF.

As to this clonotype: Sequence at one end of the junction differs from germline and may be a read error. V is TRBV7-8 and J is TRBJ2-1, with 7 bases that match TRBD2. CDR1 and CDR2 from the germline V gene are SGHVS and FQNEAQ. CDR3 length: 16 residues. The CDR3 DNA is TGTGCCAGCATCCCCGGCCCTAGCGGCTCCTACAATGGGCAGTTCTTC. This sequence encodes CASIPGPSGSYNGQFF.

This clonotype appeared many times. The chain joins TRBV5-4 to TRBJ2-1, with TRBD2 as a possible D gene (5 bases). Trimming stripped 2 bases from V and 0 bases from J, with 12 bases between. This CDR3 spans 16 amino acids. The germline gives CDR1 SGHNT, CDR2 YYREEE (reference sequence). CDR3 nucleotide sequence: TGTGCCAGCAGCTTTGCGGGTTTGAGCTCCTACAATGAGCAGTTCTTC. Translated: CASSFAGLSSYNEQFF. The whole variable domain, remainder taken from reference TRBV5-4 and TRBJ2-1, is ETGVTQSPTHLIKTRGQQVTLRCSSQSGHNTVSWYQQALGQGPQFIFQYYREEENGRGNFPPRFSGLQFPNYSSELNVNALELDDSALYLCASSFAGLSSYNEQFFGPGTRLTVL.

The CDR3 region is CATSSSGTSVGHEQFF. CDR3 in DNA: TGTGCCACCAGCAGTTCAGGGACTAGCGTTGGTCATGAGCAGTTCTTC. The chain carries TRBV15 and TRBJ2-1; 10 bases line up with TRBD2. CDR1 and CDR2 (germline): LNHNV, YYDKDF (reference sequence). This CDR3 is built from 16 residues. J lost 8 bases, V lost 3 bases, and 10 bases had no gene match.